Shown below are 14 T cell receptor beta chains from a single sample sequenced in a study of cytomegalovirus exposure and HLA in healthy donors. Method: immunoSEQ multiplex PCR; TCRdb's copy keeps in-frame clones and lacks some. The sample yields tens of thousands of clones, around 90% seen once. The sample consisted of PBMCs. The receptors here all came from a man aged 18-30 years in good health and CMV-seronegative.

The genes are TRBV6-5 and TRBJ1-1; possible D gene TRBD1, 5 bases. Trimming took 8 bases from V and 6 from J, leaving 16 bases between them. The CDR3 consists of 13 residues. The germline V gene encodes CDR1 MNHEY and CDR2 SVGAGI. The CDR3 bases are TGTGCCAGCGTCAGGGATGGGTCCGCTGAAGCTTTCTTT. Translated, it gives CASVRDGSAEAFF.

The chain's CDR3 is CASSIDSYGNTIYF. CDR3 nucleotide sequence: TGTGCCAGCAGTATCGACAGCTACGGAAACACCATATATTTT. This chain links TRBV28 with TRBJ1-3, with D possibly being TRBD1 (5 bases). V lost 5 bases and J lost 4, with 12 bases in between. In germline, CDR1 is MDHEN, CDR2 SYDVKM. This CDR3 is built from 14 residues.

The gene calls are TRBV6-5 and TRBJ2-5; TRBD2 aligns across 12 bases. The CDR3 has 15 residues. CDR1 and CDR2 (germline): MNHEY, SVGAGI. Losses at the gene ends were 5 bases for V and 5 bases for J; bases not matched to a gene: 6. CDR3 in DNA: TGTGCCAGCAGTCTAGCGGGAGGGCCTGGGGAGACCCAGTACTTC. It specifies CASSLAGGPGETQYF.

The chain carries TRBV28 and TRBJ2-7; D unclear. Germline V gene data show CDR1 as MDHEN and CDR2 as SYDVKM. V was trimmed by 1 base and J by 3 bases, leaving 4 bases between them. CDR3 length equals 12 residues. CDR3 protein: CASSLSSYEQYF. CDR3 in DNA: TGTGCCAGCAGTTTATCGAGCTACGAGCAGTACTTC. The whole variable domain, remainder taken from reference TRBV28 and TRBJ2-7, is DVKVTQSSRYLVKRTGEKVFLECVQDMDHENMFWYRQDPGLGLRLIYFSYDVKMKEKGDIPEGYSVSREKKERFSLILESASTNQTSMYLCASSLSSYEQYFGPGTRLTVT.

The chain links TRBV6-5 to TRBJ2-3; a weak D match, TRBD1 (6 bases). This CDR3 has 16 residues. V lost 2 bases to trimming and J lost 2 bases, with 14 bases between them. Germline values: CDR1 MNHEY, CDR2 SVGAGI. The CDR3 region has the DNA TGTGCCAGCAGTTACGGGCTGGACAGACACACAGATACGCAGTATTTT. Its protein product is CASSYGLDRHTDTQYF.

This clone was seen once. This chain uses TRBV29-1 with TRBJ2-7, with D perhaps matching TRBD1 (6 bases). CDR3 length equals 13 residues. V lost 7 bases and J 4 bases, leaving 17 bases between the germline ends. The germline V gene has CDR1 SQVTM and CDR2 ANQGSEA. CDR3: CSAEQGWRYEQYF. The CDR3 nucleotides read TGCAGCGCCGAACAGGGTTGGCGGTACGAGCAGTACTTC.

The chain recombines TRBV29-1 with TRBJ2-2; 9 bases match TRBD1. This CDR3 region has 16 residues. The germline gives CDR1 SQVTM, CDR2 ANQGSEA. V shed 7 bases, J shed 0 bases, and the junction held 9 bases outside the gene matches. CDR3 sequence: CSALQGADSNTGELFF. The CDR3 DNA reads TGCAGCGCGTTACAGGGGGCTGACTCGAACACCGGGGAGCTGTTTTTT.

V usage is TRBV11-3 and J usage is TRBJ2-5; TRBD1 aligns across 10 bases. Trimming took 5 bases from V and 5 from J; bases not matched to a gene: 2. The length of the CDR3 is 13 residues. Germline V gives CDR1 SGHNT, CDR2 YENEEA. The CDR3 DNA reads TGTGCCAGCAGCCGGACAGGGGGGGAGACCCAGTACTTC. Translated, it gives CASSRTGGETQYF. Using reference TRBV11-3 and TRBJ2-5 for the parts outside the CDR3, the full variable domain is EAGVVQSPRYKIIEKKQPVAFWCNPISGHNTLYWYLQNLGQGPELLIRYENEEAVDDSQLPKDRFSAERLKGVDSTLKIQPAELGDSAVYLCASSRTGGETQYFGPGTRLLVL.

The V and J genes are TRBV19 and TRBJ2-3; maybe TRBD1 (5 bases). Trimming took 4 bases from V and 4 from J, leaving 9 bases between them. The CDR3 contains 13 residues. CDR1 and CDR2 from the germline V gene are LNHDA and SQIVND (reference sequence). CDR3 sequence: CASSTKGPDTQYF. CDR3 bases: TGTGCCAGTAGTACTAAGGGGCCAGATACGCAGTATTTT. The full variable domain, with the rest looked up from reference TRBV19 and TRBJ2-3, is DGGITQSPKYLFRKEGQNVTLSCEQNLNHDAMYWYRQDPGQGLRLIYYSQIVNDFQKGDIAEGYSVSREKKESFPLTVTSAQKNPTAFYLCASSTKGPDTQYFGPGTRLTVL.

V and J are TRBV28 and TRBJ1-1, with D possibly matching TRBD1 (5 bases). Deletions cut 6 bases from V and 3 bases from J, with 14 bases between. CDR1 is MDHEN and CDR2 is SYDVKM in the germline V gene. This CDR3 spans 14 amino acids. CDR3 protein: CASSQGVGYTEAFF. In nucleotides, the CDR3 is TGTGCCAGCAGCCAAGGGGTCGGATACACTGAAGCTTTCTTT.

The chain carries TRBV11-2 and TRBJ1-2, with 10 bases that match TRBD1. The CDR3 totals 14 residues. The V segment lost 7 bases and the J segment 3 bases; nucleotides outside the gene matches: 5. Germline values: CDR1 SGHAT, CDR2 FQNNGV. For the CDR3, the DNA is TGTGCCAGCAACCCGGGACAGGGGCACTATGGCTACACCTTC. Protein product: CASNPGQGHYGYTF.

The CDR3 spells CASSLQGQTWREGRETQYF. The CDR3, as DNA: TGTGCCAGCAGCCTCCAGGGCCAGACGTGGCGGGAGGGCCGTGAGACCCAGTACTTC. The J gene is TRBJ2-5, the V gene TRBV9; 9 bases match TRBD2. Germline V gene sequence: CDR1 SGDLS, CDR2 YYNGEE. V shed 4 bases, J shed 5 bases, and the junction held 21 bases outside the gene matches. There are 19 residues in the CDR3.

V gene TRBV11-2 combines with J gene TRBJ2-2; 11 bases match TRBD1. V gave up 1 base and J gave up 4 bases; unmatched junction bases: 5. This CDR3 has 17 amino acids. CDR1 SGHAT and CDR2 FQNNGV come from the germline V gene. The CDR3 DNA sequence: TGTGCCAGCAGCTTAGTAGCCGGGACAGGGGGCACCGGGGAGCTGTTTTTT. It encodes CASSLVAGTGGTGELFF. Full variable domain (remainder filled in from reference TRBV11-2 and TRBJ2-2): EAGVAQSPRYKIIEKRQSVAFWCNPISGHATLYWYQQILGQGPKLLIQFQNNGVVDDSQLPKDRFSAERLKGVDSTLKIQPAKLEDSAVYLCASSLVAGTGGTGELFFGEGSRLTVL.

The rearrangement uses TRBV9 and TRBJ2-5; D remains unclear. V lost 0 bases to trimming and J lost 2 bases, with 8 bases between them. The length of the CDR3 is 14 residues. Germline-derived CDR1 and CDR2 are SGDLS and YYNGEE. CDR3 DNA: TGTGCCAGCAGCGTAGGACACGGACAAGAGACCCAGTACTTC. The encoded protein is CASSVGHGQETQYF.